The clone carrying this T cell receptor beta chain was seen a handful of times. J lost 5 bases, V lost 6 bases, and 13 bases had no gene match. Germline assignment: CDR1 SEHNR and CDR2 FQNEAQ (reference sequence). This CDR3 has 16 residues. These data are taken from a study of identical twins. TCRdb passed the 5' RACE reads through MiXCR, listing each CDR3 protein once. The sample holds 200,000 or so distinct CDR3 sequences, approximately 15% seen once. These same records also appear under a second study, on T cells expressing NK-cell markers.

The chain couples TRBV7-9 to TRBJ2-1; 7 positions agree with TRBD1. The receptor was derived from a woman between 18 and 29 years old in good health. The sequencing sample was made of CD8+ T cells sorted from blood. The CDR3 protein is CASSTYRGDNNNEQFF. CDR3 sequence (DNA): TGTGCCAGCAGTACATACAGGGGTGATAACAACAATGAGCAGTTCTTC.